One sample yielded the 32 T cell receptor beta chains listed below, sequenced in a study of CD8+ T cells in alopecia areata. Cutaneous lymph node cells were pooled, and they were sorted using CD4, CD8alpha, NKG2D, NKG2ACE and other markers. RNA, once extracted, was reverse transcribed into cDNA for use as the sequencing template. TCRdb's table, derived via immunoSEQ multiplex PCR, lists solely in-frame clones and lacks some. The sample shows more than 250,000 clones, none of them appearing just once. The sample was CD4+ T cells sorted from a lymph node. These receptors came from a C3H/HeJ mouse with alopecia areata. The strain bears MHC haplotype H2-k.

This clone was observed a handful of times. Gene names refer to mouse genes. Coverage ceases 4 residues before the CDR3 finishes, and the germline J gene fills in the end. V is TRBV14 and J is TRBJ2-5; TRBD1 matches at 7 bases. CDR1 and CDR2 from the germline V gene are SGHDT and FRDEAV. V lost 2 bases to trimming and J lost 0 bases; unmatched junction nucleotides: 6. The CDR3 contains 16 residues. Partial CDR3 DNA: TGTGCCAGCAGTTTTATGGGACAGCTTAACCAAGAC. It encodes CASSFMGQLNQD. The whole CDR3 is CASSFMGQLNQDTQYF. The full variable domain, its missing parts supplied by reference TRBV14 and TRBJ2-5, is EAGVTQSPRYAVLQEGQAVSFWCDPISGHDTLYWYQQPRDQGPQLLVYFRDEAVIDNSQLPSDRFSAVRPKGTNSTLKIQSAKQGDTATYLCASSFMGQLNQDTQYFGPGTRLLVL.

There are a few counts of this clone. The gene names here belong to mouse. The CDR3 end falls 4 residues outside the read, so it is completed with the germline J gene. The sample carries other DNA sequences with the same CDR3. The chain carries TRBV13-2 and TRBJ2-3, with 8 bases lining up with TRBD1. CDR1 is NNHNN and CDR2 is SYGAGS in the germline V gene (reference sequence). Unmatched junction bases numbered 1, after V lost 0 bases and J lost 1 base. There are 15 residues in the CDR3. CDR3 DNA, as far as it was read: TGTGCCAGCGGTGATGACAGGGGGGGTGCAGAA. This codes for CASGDDRGGAE. The whole CDR3 protein reads CASGDDRGGAETLYF.

Turning to this clone: Mouse germline and gene names are used. The DNA ends 4 residues before the CDR3 does, and the rest of the CDR3 is filled in from the germline J gene. This sequence joins TRBV13-2 and TRBJ1-2; D remains ambiguous. The CDR3 contains 16 residues. V dropped 0 bases and J dropped 0 bases, with 12 bases sitting between them. The germline gives CDR1 NNHNN, CDR2 SYGAGS (reference sequence). CDR3 residues: CASGDAAQSSNSDYTF. CDR3 DNA, as far as it was read: TGTGCCAGCGGTGATGCAGCTCAATCCTCAAACTCC.

This clone was detected only a few times. Genes and germline are mouse. The read ends 4 residues shy of where the CDR3 ends; the end is completed using the germline J gene. Other DNA sequences in the sample encode the same CDR3. The chain employs TRBV13-1 and TRBJ2-7; 11 bases are a match to TRBD2. Germline assignment: CDR1 NSHNY and CDR2 SYGAGN. This CDR3 contains 14 residues. The junction had 1 base not matched to a gene; V was cut back by 5 bases and J by 0 bases. CDR3 DNA (partial): TGTGCCAGCAGAGGACTGGGGGGCTCCTAT. Protein: CASRGLGGSY. The whole CDR3 protein is CASRGLGGSYEQYF.

Turning to this clone: All gene names here are mouse names. The CDR3 here is CASTPDWGDEQYF. The CDR3 DNA, read in part, is TGTGCCAGCACCCCGGACTGGGGGGAT. This chain joins TRBV19 and TRBJ2-7, with 11 bases aligning to TRBD2. The observed sequence ends 4 residues before the CDR3 terminus, with the missing tail filled in from the germline J gene. Germline V gives CDR1 FNHDT, CDR2 SITEND (reference sequence). The CDR3 length is 13 residues.

This clone was detected only a few times. Each gene name is a mouse one. This CDR3 is CASSLDRGRAETLYF. Partial CDR3 DNA: TGTGCCAGCAGCCTCGACAGGGGGCGCGCAGAA. This sequence joins TRBV13-3 and TRBJ2-3; 10 bases fit TRBD1. The CDR3 is cut off 4 residues early in the read; its end comes from the germline J gene. The CDR3 loop spans 15 amino acids. Germline V gene lookup returns CDR1 NNHDY and CDR2 SYVADS. V dropped 5 bases and J dropped 3; count of bases not matched to a gene: 6.

This clone has just a few counts. Each gene name is a mouse one. The CDR3 goes on 4 residues after the read ends, and that part is filled in from the germline J gene. This rearrangement joins TRBV13-2 to TRBJ1-1; D might be TRBD1 (5 bases). This CDR3 region has 14 residues. CDR1 NNHNN and CDR2 SYGAGS come from the germline V gene (reference sequence). With 1 base removed from V and 1 base from J, the gap between germline ends came to 8 bases. CDR3: CASGDLQGNTEVFF. Partial CDR3 DNA: TGTGCCAGCGGTGATCTCCAGGGAAACACA.

For this clone: Mouse gene names apply. The sequenced part of the CDR3 DNA is TGTGCCAGCAAACCGGGACAGGGGTCAGAA. It encodes CASKPGQGSE. The entire CDR3 protein reads CASKPGQGSETLYF. The chain has TRBV19 and TRBJ2-3; 10 nucleotides line up with TRBD1. The read falls 4 residues short of the CDR3 end, and the missing part is taken from the germline J gene. This CDR3 has 14 amino acids. V was clipped by 6 bases and J by 4 bases; unmatched bases: 5. CDR1 and CDR2 from the germline V gene are FNHDT and SITEND (reference sequence). Full variable domain (missing parts from reference TRBV19 and TRBJ2-3): GGIITQTPKFLIGQEGQKLTLKCQQNFNHDTMYWYRQDSGKGLRLIYYSITENDLQKGDLSEGYDASREKKSSFSLTVTSAQKNEMAVFLCASKPGQGSETLYFGSGTRLTVL.

On this clone itself: Gene names are the mouse ones. The CDR3 end lies 4 residues beyond the end of the read and is filled in from the germline J gene. The chain recombines TRBV5 with TRBJ2-5, with 8 positions matching TRBD1. The CDR3 is 15 residues long. V lost 0 bases and J lost 3; bases outside the gene matches: 2. Germline CDR1 LGHNA, CDR2 YNLKQL (reference sequence). CDR3 residues: CASSQDNRGQDTQYF. CDR3 DNA (partial): TGTGCCAGCAGCCAAGATAACAGGGGGCAAGAC.

With respect to this clone: Each gene name is a mouse one. Coverage ceases 4 residues before the CDR3 finishes, and the germline J gene fills in the end. V usage is TRBV31 and J usage is TRBJ2-3, with 14 bases that match TRBD2. Germline lookup yields CDR1 GKSSPN and CDR2 SITVG. CDR3 length equals 17 residues. V was clipped by 2 bases and J by 0 bases; unmatched bases: 4. The DNA read from the CDR3 is TGTGCCTGGAGTGGGACTGGGGGGGCGGGGAGTGCAGAA. Protein sequence: CAWSGTGGAGSAE. The entire CDR3 protein reads CAWSGTGGAGSAETLYF.

This clone has only a few counts. The gene symbols are mouse symbols. The read ends 3 residues shy of where the CDR3 ends; the end is completed using the germline J gene. The chain is built from TRBV13-3 and TRBJ1-6; TRBD1 agrees at 7 bases. TRBJ1-6 is reported as an ORF; its role is uncertain. Germline loops: CDR1 NNHDY, CDR2 SYVADS. After removal of 2 bases from V and 4 bases from J, the junction contained 3 bases not matched to a gene. This CDR3 is 15 amino acids long. The CDR3 bases that were read are TGTGCCAGCAGTGAACAGGGGCCTTATAATTCGCCC. This gives the protein CASSEQGPYNSP. The full CDR3 sequence reads CASSEQGPYNSPLYF.

The table lists this clone with a few counts. Mouse gene names and germline throughout. The CDR3 end falls 4 residues outside the read, so it is completed with the germline J gene. The chain is built from TRBV5 and TRBJ2-4; TRBD2 is a possible D gene (5 bases). Germline CDR1 LGHNA, CDR2 YNLKQL (reference sequence). The CDR3 totals 14 residues. The CDR3 sequence: CASSQVLEGNTLYF. The DNA read from the CDR3 is TGTGCCAGCAGCCAAGTACTGGAAGGAAAC.

This clone has just a few counts. Gene and germline names: mouse. The read falls 4 residues short of the CDR3 end, and the missing part is taken from the germline J gene. The chain combines TRBV13-1 with TRBJ2-3; 10 positions match TRBD1. J gave up 2 bases and V 2 bases, and 5 bases lay outside the gene matches. CDR1 and CDR2 (germline): NSHNY, SYGAGN. The CDR3 has 16 amino acids. The covered CDR3 bases are TGTGCCAGCAGTGAACCGGGACAGGGGACTGCAGAA. It encodes CASSEPGQGTAE. The whole CDR3 is CASSEPGQGTAETLYF.

Details on this clone: The gene names here belong to mouse. Read coverage stops 4 residues before the CDR3 terminus; the germline J gene supplies the remainder. This same CDR3 is encoded by further DNA sequences in the sample. V is TRBV5 and J is TRBJ2-2; 9 bases agree with TRBD1. Germline values: CDR1 LGHNA, CDR2 YNLKQL (reference sequence). V trimming: 0 bases; J trimming: 3 bases; junction bases outside the gene matches: 2. The CDR3 covers 16 residues. This chain's CDR3 is CASSQDRDRDTGQLYF. CDR3 DNA, as far as it was read: TGTGCCAGCAGCCAAGATAGGGACAGGGACACCGGG.

This clone showed up just a few times. Gene and germline names: mouse. The read finishes 4 residues shy of the CDR3 end, and the germline J gene is used to complete it. This CDR3 is also generated by other DNA sequences in the sample. J is TRBJ2-3 and V is TRBV19; 7 bases align to TRBD1. This CDR3 spans 13 amino acids. Losses at the gene ends were 5 bases for V and 0 bases for J; bases not matched to a gene: 0. Germline V lookup: CDR1 FNHDT, CDR2 SITEND (reference sequence). This CDR3 reads CASRGQSAETLYF. The DNA read from the CDR3 is TGTGCCAGCAGGGGACAGAGTGCAGAA. Variable domain in full (rest from reference TRBV19 and TRBJ2-3): GGIITQTPKFLIGQEGQKLTLKCQQNFNHDTMYWYRQDSGKGLRLIYYSITENDLQKGDLSEGYDASREKKSSFSLTVTSAQKNEMAVFLCASRGQSAETLYFGSGTRLTVL.

This clone was detected a few times. Germline and genes: mouse. Other DNA sequences of this sample code for an identical CDR3. The sequenced CDR3 bases are TGTGCCAGCAGTGTCGGGACTGGTGGTGCAGAA. Residues: CASSVGTGGAE. The CDR3 as a whole reads CASSVGTGGAETLYF. The chain is built from TRBV13-1 and TRBJ2-3; 8 bases agree with TRBD2. The read terminates 4 residues before the CDR3 end, so the remaining end is supplied by the germline J gene. There are 15 residues in the CDR3. With 3 bases clipped from V and 1 base from J, the junction kept 4 bases outside the gene matches. From germline, CDR1 is NSHNY and CDR2 SYGAGN.

To note about this clone: Gene names and germline refer to mouse. The missing CDR3 end, 4 residues past where the read stops, is filled in from the germline J gene. The chain links TRBV13-3 to TRBJ2-1, with TRBD2 matching over 13 bases. The CDR3 sequence is 15 residues long. With 5 bases clipped from V and 6 bases from J, the junction kept 5 bases outside the gene matches. From germline, CDR1 is NNHDY and CDR2 SYVADS. The sequenced CDR3 bases are TGTGCCAGCAGGGACTGGGGGGGCGCTGGTGCT. It encodes CASRDWGGAGA. The whole CDR3 protein reads CASRDWGGAGAEQFF.

Concerning this clone: Gene names refer to mouse genes. Coverage ceases 4 residues before the CDR3 finishes, and the germline J gene fills in the end. The chain couples TRBV31 to TRBJ1-2, with a weak D call TRBD1 (5 bases). Germline V lookup: CDR1 GKSSPN, CDR2 SITVG. The CDR3 contains 13 residues. Trimming removed 2 bases at V and 0 bases at J, with 7 bases between. CDR3 DNA, as far as it was read: TGTGCCTGGAGTGGGGGGACAAACTCC. Protein: CAWSGGTNS. The CDR3, in full, reads CAWSGGTNSDYTF.

The table lists this clone with a few counts. The listed genes are named as in mouse. From the germline J gene comes the end of the CDR3, since the read stops 4 residues before it. J is TRBJ2-4 and V is TRBV5, with TRBD2 matching 9 bases. Germline-derived CDR1 and CDR2 are LGHNA and YNLKQL (reference sequence). The CDR3 has 14 residues. CDR3 bases read: TGTGCCAGCAGCTCCCGACTGGGGGAAAAC. The encoded protein is CASSSRLGEN. The whole CDR3 sequence reads CASSSRLGENTLYF.

This clone has more than one count but fewer than ten. Gene names refer to mouse genes. Read coverage stops 4 residues before the CDR3 terminus; the germline J gene supplies the remainder. The chain joins TRBV13-1 to TRBJ2-3; 8 bases align to TRBD2. Trimming at V came to 3 bases and at J to 0 bases, leaving 3 bases not matched to a gene. This CDR3 has 15 residues. Germline lookup yields CDR1 NSHNY and CDR2 SYGAGN. The CDR3 bases that were read are TGTGCCAGCAGTGTGACTGGGGTTAGTGCAGAA. This sequence encodes CASSVTGVSAE. In full, the CDR3 reads CASSVTGVSAETLYF.

This clone was counted between two and nine times. Any gene name here is a mouse gene name. This chain's CDR3 is CAWSTRDWGFYEQYF. The sequenced part of the CDR3 DNA is TGTGCCTGGAGCACCCGGGACTGGGGGTTTTAT. The rearrangement links TRBV31 to TRBJ2-7; 11 nucleotides agree with TRBD2. The read stops 4 residues short of the end of the CDR3; the missing end is completed from the germline J gene. Germline CDR1 is GKSSPN and CDR2 is SITVG. The CDR3 covers 15 residues.

This clone has just a few counts. Gene labels here are mouse ones. The CDR3 end falls 4 residues outside the read, so it is completed with the germline J gene. The J gene is TRBJ2-7, the V gene TRBV31; possibly TRBD1 for D (6 bases). Germline CDR1 GKSSPN, CDR2 SITVG. The CDR3 is 13 residues long. Partial CDR3 DNA: TGTGCCTGGAGTCTATCCAGGGGAGAT. Protein sequence: CAWSLSRGD. The full CDR3 protein reads CAWSLSRGDEQYF. Based on the CDR3 plus reference TRBV31 and TRBJ2-7, the full variable domain is AQTIHQWPVAEIKAVGSPLSLGCTIKGKSSPNLYWYWQATGGTLQQLFYSITVGQVESVVQLNLSASRPKDDQFILSTEKLLLSHSGFYLCAWSLSRGDEQYFGPGTRLTVL.

With regard to this clone: Germline and genes here are mouse. The CDR3 is cut off 4 residues early in the read; its end comes from the germline J gene. The chain joins TRBV13-1 to TRBJ1-1, with TRBD1 matching 7 bases. Losses at the gene ends were 0 bases for V and 4 bases for J; bases not matched to a gene: 6. The germline V gene has CDR1 NSHNY and CDR2 SYGAGN. This CDR3 has 15 residues. CDR3 protein: CASSDGDRAGTEVFF. CDR3 DNA (partial): TGTGCCAGCAGTGATGGCGACAGGGCTGGCACA.

This clone was seen a few times. The listed genes are named as in mouse. The CDR3 is cut off 3 residues early in the read; its end comes from the germline J gene. This same CDR3 is encoded by further DNA sequences in the sample. The chain carries TRBV13-1 and TRBJ1-6; tentative D call: TRBD1 (6 bases). TRBJ1-6 is designated an ORF whose function remains uncertain. Germline V gene sequence: CDR1 NSHNY, CDR2 SYGAGN. The V end was cut by 2 bases, the J end by 7 bases, with 10 bases between. The CDR3 extends over 14 amino acids. CDR3 sequence: CASSEQGGNSPLYF. CDR3 DNA, as far as it was read: TGTGCCAGCAGTGAACAGGGTGGGAATTCGCCC.

In regard to this clone: Gene labels here are mouse ones. Read sequence stops 4 residues before the CDR3 end, and the germline J gene provides the missing end. The chain couples TRBV13-1 to TRBJ2-7, with 10 bases aligning to TRBD2. The CDR3 totals 15 residues. Germline loops: CDR1 NSHNY, CDR2 SYGAGN. The V and J ends lost 1 base and 3 bases, in that order; junction bases with no gene match: 4. CDR3 DNA (partial): TGTGCCAGCAGTGATAAGCTGGGGGGGCACTAT. Translation gives CASSDKLGGHY. The CDR3 as a whole reads CASSDKLGGHYEQYF.

About this clone itself: Germline and genes here are mouse. The missing CDR3 end, 4 residues past where the read stops, is filled in from the germline J gene. This rearrangement joins TRBV13-1 to TRBJ2-2, with D perhaps matching TRBD2 (7 bases). The CDR3 runs to 15 residues. CDR1 is NSHNY, CDR2 SYGAGN, per germline. With 2 bases removed from V and 1 base from J, the gap between germline ends came to 9 bases. CDR3 sequence: CASSERGGNTGQLYF. The sequenced CDR3 bases are TGTGCCAGCAGTGAGAGGGGGGGAAACACCGGG.

Remarks on this clone: Gene names and germline refer to mouse. The CDR3 is cut off 4 residues early in the read; its end comes from the germline J gene. This sample includes further DNA sequences coding for the same CDR3. The chain uses TRBV1 and TRBJ2-5; a weak D match, TRBD2 (6 bases). This CDR3 contains 16 residues. Germline V CDR1 and CDR2: NSQYPW, LRSPGD (reference sequence). Trimming stripped 0 bases from V and 2 bases from J, with 12 bases between. The CDR3 DNA, read in part, is TGCACCTGCAGTGCAGATCCGGGTGGGGGCCAAGAC. This encodes CTCSADPGGGQD. The whole CDR3 is CTCSADPGGGQDTQYF.

Comment on this clone: The gene names given are mouse names. The read stops 4 residues short of the end of the CDR3; the missing end is completed from the germline J gene. This chain joins TRBV19 and TRBJ2-2, with TRBD1 matching over 10 bases. V shed 5 bases and J 4 bases; nucleotides not matched to a gene: 5. Germline lookup yields CDR1 FNHDT and CDR2 SITEND (reference sequence). The CDR3 is 15 amino acids. CDR3 bases read: TGTGCCAGCAGACGGGACAGGGGAGTCACCGGG. As protein: CASRRDRGVTG. In full, the CDR3 reads CASRRDRGVTGQLYF.

Only a few counts were recorded for this clone. Genes here carry mouse names. The read falls 4 residues short of the CDR3 end, and the missing part is taken from the germline J gene. The chain is built from TRBV13-3 and TRBJ2-7; 9 nucleotides align to TRBD2. The germline gives CDR1 NNHDY, CDR2 SYVADS. The CDR3 length is 14 residues. The CDR3 bases that were read are TGTGCCAGCAGTGATGTGGGGGGGCGCGAT. This gives the protein CASSDVGGRD. The CDR3, in full, reads CASSDVGGRDEQYF.

Turning to this clone: Genes and germline come from the mouse. The read ends 3 residues before the CDR3 terminus; that terminus is restored from the germline J gene. This chain uses TRBV3 with TRBJ1-6; possibly TRBD1 for D (6 bases). TRBJ1-6 is treated as an ORF (open reading frame) with a function not yet certain. V was shortened by 4 bases and J by 5 bases, with 12 bases between the two germline ends. Looked up from germline, CDR1 is SNHLY and CDR2 is FYNGKV (reference sequence). The CDR3 runs 15 residues. CDR3 in amino acids: CASSSRDINNSPLYF. CDR3 bases read: TGTGCCAGCAGCTCCCGGGACATAAATAATTCGCCC.

This clone has just a few counts. Each gene name is a mouse one. From the germline J gene comes the end of the CDR3, since the read stops 4 residues before it. V gene TRBV5 combines with J gene TRBJ2-5, with a tentative D call TRBD1 (6 bases). CDR1 and CDR2 from the germline V gene are LGHNA and YNLKQL (reference sequence). Trimming shortened V by 4 bases and J by 3 bases, and 11 bases separated the two germline ends. This CDR3 has 14 residues. The sequenced part of the CDR3 DNA is TGTGCCAGCAGCCCATCCGGGACACAAGAC. Encoded protein: CASSPSGTQD. The whole CDR3 is CASSPSGTQDTQYF.

As to this clone: Mouse gene names and germline throughout. With the read ending 4 residues before the CDR3 end, the germline J gene is used to fill in that end. The chain uses TRBV1 and TRBJ2-3; D gene ambiguous. CDR1 and CDR2 (germline): NSQYPW, LRSPGD (reference sequence). Trimming left V 1 base short and J 0 bases short, with 11 bases between. The CDR3 totals 16 residues. The CDR3 sequence: CTCSAASQLSAETLYF. The covered CDR3 bases are TGCACCTGCAGTGCAGCCTCGCAGCTTAGTGCAGAA.